This T cell receptor beta chain was sequenced during a study of blood T cell repertoires in COVID-19. Measured with immunoSEQ multiplex PCR; TCRdb has only the in-frame clones, and not every one. This table holds around 300,000 clones, around 87% found once. Comment on this clone: Other DNA sequences from this sample encode an identical CDR3 as well.

Germline loops: CDR1 MDHEN, CDR2 SYDVKM. This CDR3 has 15 amino acids. The V and J ends lost 3 bases and 7 bases respectively, with 16 bases between them. The chain joins TRBV28 to TRBJ1-5; a possible D gene is TRBD1 (5 bases). The source of this sequence is a woman between 45 and 65 years old with active or convalescent COVID-19. The sequenced sample was peripheral blood. The CDR3 sequence: CASSLGQGYRQPQHF. In DNA, the CDR3 is TGTGCCAGCAGTTTGGGTCAGGGATATCGACAGCCCCAGCATTTT.